The T cell receptor (beta chain) described here comes from a study of blood T cell repertoires in COVID-19. Whole-study context: T cells, B-cell-depleted T cells, or PBMCs provided the cDNA or gDNA that served as material.

Authors' data handling: Amplifying reference gene primers gave estimates of nucleated cell counts. TCRdb keeps only in-frame clones here, not all; method: immunoSEQ multiplex PCR. V, J and clone size were drawn from that table, and D and trimming were deduced from the DNA. Altogether a few hundred thousand clones are present, over 75% being singletons, with the ten largest covering over 2%. CDR3 length equals 15 residues. Across about two dozen US areas, participants ranged in age from about 18 to 89 years. The TCR comes from a woman aged 18 to 35 who had recovered from COVID-19. Input material: PBMCs or T cells enriched from blood (not recorded which). The chain combines TRBV21-1 with TRBJ2-5; the table's D call of TRBD2 was not tested on the DNA. TRBV21-1 is reported as a pseudogene. The chain's CDR3 is CASSKKRGQQETQYF. CDR3 DNA sequence: TGTGCCAGCAGCAAAAAGCGAGGGCAGCAAGAGACCCAGTACTTC.